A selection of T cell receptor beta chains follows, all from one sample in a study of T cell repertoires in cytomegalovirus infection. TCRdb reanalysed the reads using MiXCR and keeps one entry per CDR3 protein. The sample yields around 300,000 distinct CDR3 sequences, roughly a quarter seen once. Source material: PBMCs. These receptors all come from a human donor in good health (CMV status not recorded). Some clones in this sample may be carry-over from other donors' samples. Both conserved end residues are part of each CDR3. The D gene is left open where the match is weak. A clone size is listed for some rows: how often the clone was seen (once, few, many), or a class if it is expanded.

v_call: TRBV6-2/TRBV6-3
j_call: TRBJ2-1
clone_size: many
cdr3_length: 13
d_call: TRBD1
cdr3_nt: TGTGCCAGCAGTCCGGACAGGGGCGATGAGCAGTTCTTC
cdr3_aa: CASSPDRGDEQFF

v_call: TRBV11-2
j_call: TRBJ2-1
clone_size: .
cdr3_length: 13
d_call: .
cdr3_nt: TGTGCCAGCAGCTTAAACGAGGGCAATGAGCAGTTCTTC
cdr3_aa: CASSLNEGNEQFF

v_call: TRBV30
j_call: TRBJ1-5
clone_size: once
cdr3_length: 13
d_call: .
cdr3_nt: TGTGCCTGGACCGACGAGGCGAATCAGCCCCAGCATTTT
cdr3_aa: CAWTDEANQPQHF

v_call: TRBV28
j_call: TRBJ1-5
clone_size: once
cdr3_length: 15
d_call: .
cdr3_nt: TGTGCCAGCAGTCCACCCCCGGGCCATAATCAGCCCCAGCATTTT
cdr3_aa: CASSPPPGHNQPQHF

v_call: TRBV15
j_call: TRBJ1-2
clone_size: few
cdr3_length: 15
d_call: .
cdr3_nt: TGTGCCACCAGCAGAGATCGGGTAACCTCCTATGGCTACACCTTC
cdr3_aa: CATSRDRVTSYGYTF

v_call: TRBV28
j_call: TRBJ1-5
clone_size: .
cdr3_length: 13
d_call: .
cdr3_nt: TGTGCCAGCAGTCCCCCCCTTAATCAGCCCCAGCATTTT
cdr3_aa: CASSPPLNQPQHF

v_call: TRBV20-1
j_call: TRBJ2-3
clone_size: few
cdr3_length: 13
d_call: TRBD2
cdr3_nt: TGCAGTGCTCCCCGGGGGGACACAGATACGCAGTATTTT
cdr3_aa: CSAPRGDTDTQYF

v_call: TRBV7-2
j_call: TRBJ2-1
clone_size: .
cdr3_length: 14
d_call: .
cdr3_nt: TGTGCCAGCAGGCCCCCGGGATTCTACAATGAGCAGTTCTTC
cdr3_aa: CASRPPGFYNEQFF

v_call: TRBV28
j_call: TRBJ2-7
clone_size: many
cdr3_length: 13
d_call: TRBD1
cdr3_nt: TGTGCCTCCTGGACAGGGAATTCCTACGAGCAGTACTTC
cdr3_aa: CASWTGNSYEQYF

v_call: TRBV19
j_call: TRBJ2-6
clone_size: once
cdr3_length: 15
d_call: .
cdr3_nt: TGTGCCAGTACCACAACTACCCCTGGGGCCAACGTCCTGACTTTC
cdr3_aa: CASTTTTPGANVLTF

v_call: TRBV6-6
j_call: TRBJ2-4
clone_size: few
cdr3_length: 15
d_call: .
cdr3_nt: TGTGCCAGCAGACGGGCAGGGGAAGCCAAAAACATTCAGTACTTC
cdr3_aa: CASRRAGEAKNIQYF

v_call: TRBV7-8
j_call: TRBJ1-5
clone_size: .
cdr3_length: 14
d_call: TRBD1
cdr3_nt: TGTGCCAGCAGCTGGGACAGGGGAAATCAGCCCCAGCATTTT
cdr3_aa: CASSWDRGNQPQHF

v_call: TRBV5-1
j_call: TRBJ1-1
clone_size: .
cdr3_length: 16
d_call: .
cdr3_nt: TGCGCCAGCAGCTTGGGGCAGGGGAACATGAACACTGAAGCTTTCTTT
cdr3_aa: CASSLGQGNMNTEAFF

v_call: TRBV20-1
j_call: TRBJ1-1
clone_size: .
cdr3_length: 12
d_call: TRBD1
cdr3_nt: TGCAGTGCTGACAGGGGGCTAAGTGAAGCTTTCTTT
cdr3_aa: CSADRGLSEAFF

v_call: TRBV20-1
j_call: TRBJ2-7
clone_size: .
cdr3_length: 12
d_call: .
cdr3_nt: TGCAGTCTCTTAAGGGGGGCGCCCGAGCAGTACTTC
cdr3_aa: CSLLRGAPEQYF

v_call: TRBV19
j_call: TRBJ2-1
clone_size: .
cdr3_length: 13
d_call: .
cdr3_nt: TGTGCCAGTACCAAGTATAAGGACGGGGGGCAGTTCTTC
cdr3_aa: CASTKYKDGGQFF

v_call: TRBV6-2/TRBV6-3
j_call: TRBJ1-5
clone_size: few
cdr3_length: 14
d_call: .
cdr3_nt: TGTGCCAGCCTGTCCGACGGGGGGTGGGAGCCCCAGCATTTT
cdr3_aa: CASLSDGGWEPQHF

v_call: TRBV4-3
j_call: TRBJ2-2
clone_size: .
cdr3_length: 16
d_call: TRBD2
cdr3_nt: TGCGCCAGCAGCCTAGGACTAGCGGAGAACACCGGGGAGCTGTTTTTT
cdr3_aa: CASSLGLAENTGELFF

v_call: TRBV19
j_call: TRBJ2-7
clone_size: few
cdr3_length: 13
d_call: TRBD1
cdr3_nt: TGTGCCAGTAGGGGGACAGCACCCTACGAGCAGTACTTC
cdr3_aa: CASRGTAPYEQYF

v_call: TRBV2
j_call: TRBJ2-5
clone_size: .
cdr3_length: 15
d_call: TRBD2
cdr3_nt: TGTGCCAGCAGCCGTAGCGGGGGGCGCCAAGAGACCCAGTACTTC
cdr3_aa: CASSRSGGRQETQYF

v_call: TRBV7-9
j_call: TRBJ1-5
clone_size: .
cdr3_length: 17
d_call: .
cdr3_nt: TGTGCCAGCAGCTTAGGTGGACAGCCCGGCAGGGATCAGCCCCAGCATTTT
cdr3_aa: CASSLGGQPGRDQPQHF

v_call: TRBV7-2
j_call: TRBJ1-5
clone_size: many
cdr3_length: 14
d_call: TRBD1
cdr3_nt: TGTGCCAGCAGCTTAGTCGAGGGGGCAAGGCCCCAGCATTTT
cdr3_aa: CASSLVEGARPQHF

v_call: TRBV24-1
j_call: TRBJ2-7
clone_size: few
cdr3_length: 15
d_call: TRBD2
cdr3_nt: TGTGCCACCAGTGATCTCACTAGCGGGAGCGACGAGCAGTACTTC
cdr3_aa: CATSDLTSGSDEQYF

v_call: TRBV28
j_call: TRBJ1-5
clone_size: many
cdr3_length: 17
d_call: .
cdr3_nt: TGTGCCAGCAGTTTAGACGGCAGGGTCGGCCACAATCAGCCCCAGCATTTT
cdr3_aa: CASSLDGRVGHNQPQHF

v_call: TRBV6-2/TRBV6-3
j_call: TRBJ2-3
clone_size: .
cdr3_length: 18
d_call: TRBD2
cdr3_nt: TGTGCCAGCAGTTACTCCGGAGCTAGCGGGAGGGCCAGAGATACGCAGTATTTT
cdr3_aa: CASSYSGASGRARDTQYF

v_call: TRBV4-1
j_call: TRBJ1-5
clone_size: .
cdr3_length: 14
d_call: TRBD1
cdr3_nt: TGCGCCAGCAGCCCGGGACAGGAATATCAGCCCCAGCATTTT
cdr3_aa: CASSPGQEYQPQHF

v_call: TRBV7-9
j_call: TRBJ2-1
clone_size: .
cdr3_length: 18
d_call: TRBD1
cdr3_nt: TGTGCCAGCAGCCCCGCGGGGTTTACCGGGACAGGTTACAATGAGCAGTTCTTC
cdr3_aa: CASSPAGFTGTGYNEQFF

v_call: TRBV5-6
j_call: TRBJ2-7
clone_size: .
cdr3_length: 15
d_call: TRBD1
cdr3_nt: TGTGCCAGCAGCCCACAGGGGGCGGCCTCCTACGAGCAGTACTTC
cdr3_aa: CASSPQGAASYEQYF

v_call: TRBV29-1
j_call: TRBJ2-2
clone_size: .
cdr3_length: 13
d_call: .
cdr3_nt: TGCAGCGTTGAAGCCGAGGGGGACAGGGAGCTGTTTTTT
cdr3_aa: CSVEAEGDRELFF

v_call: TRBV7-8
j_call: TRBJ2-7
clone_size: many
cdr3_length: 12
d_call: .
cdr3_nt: TGTGCCAGCAGCTTAGGGGTGGACGAGCAGTACTTC
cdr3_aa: CASSLGVDEQYF

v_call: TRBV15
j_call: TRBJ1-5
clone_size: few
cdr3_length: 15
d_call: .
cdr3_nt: TGTGCCACCAGCAGATACAGGGATTCGGATCAGCCCCAGCATTTT
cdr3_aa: CATSRYRDSDQPQHF

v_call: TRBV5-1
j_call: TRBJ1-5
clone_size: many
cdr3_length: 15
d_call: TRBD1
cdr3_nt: TGCGCCAGCAGTTCCGACAGGGTCGGTAATCAGCCCCAGCATTTT
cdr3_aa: CASSSDRVGNQPQHF

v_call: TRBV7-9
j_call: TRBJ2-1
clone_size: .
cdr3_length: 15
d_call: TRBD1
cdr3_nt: TGTGCCAGCAGTCCACAGGGGGCAGGGATCAATGAGCAGTTCTTC
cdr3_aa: CASSPQGAGINEQFF

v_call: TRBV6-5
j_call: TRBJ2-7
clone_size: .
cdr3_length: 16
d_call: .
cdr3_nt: TGTGCCAGCAGGGGAGGGCAGCAGGGGGCCCCCTACGAGCAGTACTTC
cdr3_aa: CASRGGQQGAPYEQYF

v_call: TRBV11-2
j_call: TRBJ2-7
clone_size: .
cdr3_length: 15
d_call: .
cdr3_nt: TGTGCCAGCAGCTTAGAGGTGACAACGTCCGACGAGCAGTACTTC
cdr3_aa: CASSLEVTTSDEQYF

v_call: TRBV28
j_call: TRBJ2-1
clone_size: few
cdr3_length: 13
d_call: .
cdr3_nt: TGTGCCAGCAGTTTAAGGGCTCGGGATGAGCAGTTCTTC
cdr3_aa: CASSLRARDEQFF

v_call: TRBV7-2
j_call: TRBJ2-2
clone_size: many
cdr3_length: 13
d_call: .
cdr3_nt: TGTGCCAGCAGCTTCAGGAACACCGGGGAGCTGTTTTTT
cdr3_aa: CASSFRNTGELFF

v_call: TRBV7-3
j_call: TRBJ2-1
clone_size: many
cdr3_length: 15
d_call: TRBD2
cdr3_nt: TGTGCCAGCAGCTTACTAGCGGGAGGGCGCCATGAGCAGTTCTTC
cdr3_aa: CASSLLAGGRHEQFF

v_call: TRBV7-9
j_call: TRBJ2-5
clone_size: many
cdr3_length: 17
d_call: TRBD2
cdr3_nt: TGTGCCAGCAGCCCAGGGACTAGCGGGATTCACCAAGAGACCCAGTACTTC
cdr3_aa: CASSPGTSGIHQETQYF

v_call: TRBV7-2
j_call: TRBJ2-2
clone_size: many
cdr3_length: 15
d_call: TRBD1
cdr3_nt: TGTGCCAGCAGCTCCGGACAGGGGAGAACCGGGGAGCTGTTTTTT
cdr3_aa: CASSSGQGRTGELFF

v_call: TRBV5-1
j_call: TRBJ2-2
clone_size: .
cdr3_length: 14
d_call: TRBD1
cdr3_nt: TGCGCCACCCGGGACAGACTAAACACCGGGGAGCTGTTTTTT
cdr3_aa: CATRDRLNTGELFF

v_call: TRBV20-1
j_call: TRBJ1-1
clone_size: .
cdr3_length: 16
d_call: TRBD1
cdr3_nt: TGCAGTGCTAGAGCCTGGGACAGGGGGCGCGGCACTGAAGCTTTCTTT
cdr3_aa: CSARAWDRGRGTEAFF

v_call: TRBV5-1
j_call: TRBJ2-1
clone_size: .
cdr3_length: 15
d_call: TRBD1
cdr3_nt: TGCGCCAGCAGCCCTGGACAGGCTTCCTACAATGAGCAGTTCTTC
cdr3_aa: CASSPGQASYNEQFF

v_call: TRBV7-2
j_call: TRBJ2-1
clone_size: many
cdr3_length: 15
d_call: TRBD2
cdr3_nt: TGTGCCAGCAGCTATAGCGGGAGCGACTACAATGAGCAGTTCTTC
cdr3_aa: CASSYSGSDYNEQFF

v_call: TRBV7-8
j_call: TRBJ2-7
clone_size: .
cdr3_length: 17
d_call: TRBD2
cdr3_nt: TGTGCCAGCAGCTTAGCGCGTGCGACTAGCGGATCCTACGAGCAGTACTTC
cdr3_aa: CASSLARATSGSYEQYF

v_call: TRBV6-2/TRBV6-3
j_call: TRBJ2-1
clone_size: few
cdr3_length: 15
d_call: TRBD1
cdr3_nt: TGTGCCAGCGACAGGGTTCTGGGCTCCTACAATGAGCAGTTCTTC
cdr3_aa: CASDRVLGSYNEQFF

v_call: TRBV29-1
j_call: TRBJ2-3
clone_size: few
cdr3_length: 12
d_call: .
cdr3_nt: TGCAGCGTTGAAACAAGGATAGATACGCAGTATTTT
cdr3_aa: CSVETRIDTQYF

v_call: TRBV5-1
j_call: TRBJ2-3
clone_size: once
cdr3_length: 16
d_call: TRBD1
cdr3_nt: TGCGCCAGCAGCATACGACAGGGGGCAAGCACAGATACGCAGTATTTT
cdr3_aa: CASSIRQGASTDTQYF

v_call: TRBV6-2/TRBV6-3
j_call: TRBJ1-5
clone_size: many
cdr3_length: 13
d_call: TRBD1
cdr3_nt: TGTGCCAGCACCGACAGGGGCAATCAGCCCCAGCATTTT
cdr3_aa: CASTDRGNQPQHF